One and the same sample provided the 5 T cell receptor beta chains below, sequenced in a study of CD8+CD57+ T cells in acquired aplastic anemia. Genomic DNA templated the TCR beta VDJ and CDR3 profiling. Using its own MiXCR run on the reads, TCRdb lists one record per CDR3 protein. This sample carries roughly 80,000 distinct CDR3 sequences, under 50% of them seen once, and the ten largest clones take approximately 62%. The specimen was sorted CD4+, CD8+, or CD8+CD57+ T cells (not recorded which) from PBMCs. These receptor sequences come from a human donor in good health, serving as a control.

The chain uses TRBV19 and TRBJ1-1; TRBD1 might be the D (5 bases). V was trimmed by 5 bases and J by 2 bases, leaving 12 bases between them. The CDR3 extends over 14 amino acids. Germline loops: CDR1 LNHDA, CDR2 SQIVND (reference sequence). The CDR3 DNA reads as TGTGCCAGTAGTGGAAGGACACCCAACACTGAAGCTTTCTTT. Translating it yields CASSGRTPNTEAFF.

Notes on this clonotype: A read error may be the cause here, since a much bigger clone is one base away. This chain connects TRBV12-3 or TRBV12-4 to TRBJ2-3; 10 nucleotides line up with TRBD2. The CDR3 is 15 amino acids. CDR3 in DNA: TGTGCCAGCAGTCTATTAGCGGGAGGCACAGGTACGCAGTATTTT. Translated: CASSLLAGGTGTQYF.

The table lists this clonotype with a few counts. The chain couples TRBV29-1 to TRBJ2-3; D gene unclear. Trimming removed 4 bases at V and 2 bases at J, with 10 bases between. The CDR3 runs to 13 residues. Germline V CDR1 and CDR2: SQVTM, ANQGSEA. The CDR3 loop reads CSVVLIDTDTQYF. The CDR3 nucleotides are TGCAGCGTTGTCCTGATAGACACAGATACGCAGTATTTT.

The rearrangement joins TRBV9 to TRBJ1-3; D unresolved. Germline CDR1 reads SGDLS; CDR2 reads YYNGEE. This CDR3 is built from 12 residues. V lost 2 bases and J 8 bases, leaving 8 bases between the germline ends. CDR3 sequence reads: CASSVNGDTIYF. CDR3 in DNA: TGTGCCAGCAGCGTTAACGGGGACACCATATATTTT.

Only a few counts were recorded for this clonotype. The chain uses TRBV28 and TRBJ1-6, with D perhaps TRBD1 (5 bases). This CDR3 comprises 17 residues. From germline, CDR1 is MDHEN and CDR2 SYDVKM. The V end lost 4 bases, the J end lost 2 bases, and 15 bases lay between the germline ends. The CDR3 loop reads CASSSTGTSTYNSPLHF. Here the CDR3 DNA reads TGTGCCAGCAGTTCCACCGGGACCAGCACCTATAATTCACCCCTCCACTTT.